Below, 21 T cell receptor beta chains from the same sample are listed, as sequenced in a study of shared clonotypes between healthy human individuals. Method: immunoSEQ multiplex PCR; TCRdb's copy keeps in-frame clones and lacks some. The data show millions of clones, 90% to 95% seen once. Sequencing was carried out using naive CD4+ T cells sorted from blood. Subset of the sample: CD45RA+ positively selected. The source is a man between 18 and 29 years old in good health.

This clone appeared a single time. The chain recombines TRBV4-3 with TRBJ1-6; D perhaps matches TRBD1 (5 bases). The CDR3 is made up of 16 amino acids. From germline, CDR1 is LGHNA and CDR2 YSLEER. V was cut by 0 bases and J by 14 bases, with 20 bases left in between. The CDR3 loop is CASSQDGGVKSVSLHF. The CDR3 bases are TGCGCCAGCAGCCAAGATGGGGGGGTAAAGTCCGTATCCCTCCACTTT.

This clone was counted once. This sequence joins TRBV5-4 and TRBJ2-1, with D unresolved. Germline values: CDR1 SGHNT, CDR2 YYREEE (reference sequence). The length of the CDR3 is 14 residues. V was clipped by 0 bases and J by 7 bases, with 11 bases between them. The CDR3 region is CASSLVQSENEQFF. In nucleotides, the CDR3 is TGTGCCAGCAGCTTGGTGCAGTCTGAGAATGAGCAGTTCTTC.

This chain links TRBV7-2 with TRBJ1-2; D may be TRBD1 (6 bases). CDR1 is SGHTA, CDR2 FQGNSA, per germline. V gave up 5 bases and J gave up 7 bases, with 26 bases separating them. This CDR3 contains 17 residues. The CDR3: CASSHSGTRTLYGGYTF. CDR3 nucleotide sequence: TGTGCCAGCAGCCACTCCGGGACACGTACTTTATATGGTGGCTACACCTTC.

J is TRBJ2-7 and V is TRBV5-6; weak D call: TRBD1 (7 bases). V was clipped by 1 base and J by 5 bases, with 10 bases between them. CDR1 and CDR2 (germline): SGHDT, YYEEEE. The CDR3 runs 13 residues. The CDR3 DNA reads TGTGCCAGCAGCTTGTCAGGGGGGAACGAGCAGTACTTC. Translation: CASSLSGGNEQYF.

The CDR3 sequence: CAISLNPGAYEQYF. The CDR3 DNA reads TGTGCCATCAGTCTAAACCCCGGAGCCTACGAGCAGTACTTC. The V and J genes are TRBV10-3 and TRBJ2-7; D gene unclear. This CDR3 has 14 amino acids. Between the trimmed V and J ends, which lost 5 bases and 2 bases, there was a span of 13 bases. Germline loops: CDR1 ENHRY, CDR2 SYGVKD.

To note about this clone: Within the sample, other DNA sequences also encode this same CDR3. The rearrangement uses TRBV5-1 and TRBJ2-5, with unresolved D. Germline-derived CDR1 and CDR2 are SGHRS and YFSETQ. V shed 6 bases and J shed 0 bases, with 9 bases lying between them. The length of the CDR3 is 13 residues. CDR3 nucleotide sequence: TGCGCCAGCACAACTGGGGACCAAGAGACCCAGTACTTC. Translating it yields CASTTGDQETQYF.

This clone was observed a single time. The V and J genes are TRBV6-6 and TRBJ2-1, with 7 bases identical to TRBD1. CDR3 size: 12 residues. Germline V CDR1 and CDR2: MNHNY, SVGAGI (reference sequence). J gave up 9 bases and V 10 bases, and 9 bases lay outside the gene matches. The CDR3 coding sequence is TGTGCCATCGGCACAGGGGAAACTGAGCAGTTCTTC. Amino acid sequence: CAIGTGETEQFF.

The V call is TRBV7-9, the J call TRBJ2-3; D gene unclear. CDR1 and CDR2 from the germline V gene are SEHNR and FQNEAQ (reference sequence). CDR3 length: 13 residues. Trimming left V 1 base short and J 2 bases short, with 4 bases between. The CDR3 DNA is TGTGCCAGCAGCTTAGGGGACACAGATACGCAGTATTTT. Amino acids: CASSLGDTDTQYF.

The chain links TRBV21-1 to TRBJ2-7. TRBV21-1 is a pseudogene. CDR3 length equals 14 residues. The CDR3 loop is CASSKVPNSYEQYF. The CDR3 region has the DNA TGTGCCAGCAGCAAAGTGCCGAACTCCTACGAGCAGTACTTC.

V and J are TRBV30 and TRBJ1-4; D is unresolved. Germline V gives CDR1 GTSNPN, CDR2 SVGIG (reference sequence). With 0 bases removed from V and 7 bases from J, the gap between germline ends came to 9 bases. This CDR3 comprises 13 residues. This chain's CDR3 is CAWSVFVFEKLFF. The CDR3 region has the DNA TGTGCCTGGAGTGTATTCGTGTTTGAAAAACTGTTTTTT.

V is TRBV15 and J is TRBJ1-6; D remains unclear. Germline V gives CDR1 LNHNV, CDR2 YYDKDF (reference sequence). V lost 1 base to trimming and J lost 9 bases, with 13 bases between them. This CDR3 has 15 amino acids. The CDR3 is CATSRAPGLGSPLHF. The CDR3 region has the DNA TGTGCCACCAGCAGAGCGCCGGGCCTCGGTTCACCCCTCCACTTT.

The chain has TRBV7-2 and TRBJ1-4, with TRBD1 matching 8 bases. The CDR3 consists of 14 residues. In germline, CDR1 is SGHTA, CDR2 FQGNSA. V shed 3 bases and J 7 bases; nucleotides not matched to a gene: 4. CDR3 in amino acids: CASSLDRVREKLFF. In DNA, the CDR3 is TGTGCCAGCAGCTTGGACAGGGTGCGTGAAAAACTGTTTTTT.

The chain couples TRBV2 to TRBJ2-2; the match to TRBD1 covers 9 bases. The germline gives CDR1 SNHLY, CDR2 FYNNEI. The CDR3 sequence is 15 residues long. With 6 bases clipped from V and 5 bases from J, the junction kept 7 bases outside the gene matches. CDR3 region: CASRSGTGNTGELFF. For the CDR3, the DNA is TGTGCCAGCAGGTCCGGGACAGGGAATACCGGGGAGCTGTTTTTT.

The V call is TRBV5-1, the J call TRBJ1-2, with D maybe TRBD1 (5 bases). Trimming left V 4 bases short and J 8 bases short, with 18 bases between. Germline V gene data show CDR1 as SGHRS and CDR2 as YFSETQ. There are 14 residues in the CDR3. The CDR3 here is CASSLGGTGLGYTF. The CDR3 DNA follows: TGCGCCAGCAGCCTGGGCGGGACGGGCTTAGGCTACACCTTC.

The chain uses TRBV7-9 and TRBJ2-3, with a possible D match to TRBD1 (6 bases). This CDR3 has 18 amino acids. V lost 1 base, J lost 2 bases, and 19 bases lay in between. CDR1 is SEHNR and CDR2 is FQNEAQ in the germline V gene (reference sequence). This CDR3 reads CASSLVPQGSSPTDTQYF. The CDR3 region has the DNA TGTGCCAGCAGCTTAGTCCCCCAGGGGAGCAGCCCCACAGATACGCAGTATTTT.

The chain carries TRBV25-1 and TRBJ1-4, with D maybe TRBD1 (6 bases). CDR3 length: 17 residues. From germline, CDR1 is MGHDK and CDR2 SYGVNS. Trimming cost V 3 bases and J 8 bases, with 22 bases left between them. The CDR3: CASSDPPGQLGYEKLFF. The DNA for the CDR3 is TGTGCCAGCAGTGACCCCCCCGGACAGCTAGGGTACGAAAAACTGTTTTTT.

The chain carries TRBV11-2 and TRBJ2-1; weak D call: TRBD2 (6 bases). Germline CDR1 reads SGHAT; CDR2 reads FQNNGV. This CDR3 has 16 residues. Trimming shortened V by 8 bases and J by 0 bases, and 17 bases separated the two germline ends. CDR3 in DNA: TGTGCCAGCGGTAGGAGGGTCCTGAGCTCCTACAATGAGCAGTTCTTC. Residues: CASGRRVLSSYNEQFF.

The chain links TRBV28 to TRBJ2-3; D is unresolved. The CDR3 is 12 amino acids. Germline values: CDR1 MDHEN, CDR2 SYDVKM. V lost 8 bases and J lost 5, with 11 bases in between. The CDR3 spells CASRVSGDTQYF. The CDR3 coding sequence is TGTGCCAGCCGAGTCTCGGGAGATACGCAGTATTTT.

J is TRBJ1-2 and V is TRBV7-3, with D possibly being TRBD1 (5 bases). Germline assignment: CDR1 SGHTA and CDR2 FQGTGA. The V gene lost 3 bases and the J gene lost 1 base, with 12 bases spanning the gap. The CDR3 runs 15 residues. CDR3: CASSFTSTVNYGYTF. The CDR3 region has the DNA TGTGCCAGCAGCTTCACTTCGACAGTTAACTATGGCTACACCTTC.

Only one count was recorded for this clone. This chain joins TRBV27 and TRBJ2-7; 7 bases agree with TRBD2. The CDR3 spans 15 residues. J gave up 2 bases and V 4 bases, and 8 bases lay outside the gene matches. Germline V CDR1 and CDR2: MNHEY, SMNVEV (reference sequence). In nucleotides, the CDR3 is TGTGCCAGCAGTTACGGAGGGAGGGAAGCCTACGAGCAGTACTTC. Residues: CASSYGGREAYEQYF.

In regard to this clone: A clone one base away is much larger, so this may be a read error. CDR3 region: CASSLGDPETQYF. DNA for the CDR3: TGTGCTAGCAGCTTAGGGGACCCAGAGACCCAGTACTTC. This rearrangement joins TRBV7-7 to TRBJ2-5; either TRBD1 or TRBD2 may fit D (5 bases each). Germline CDR1 and CDR2: SSHAT and FNYEAQ (reference sequence). The CDR3 is 13 residues long.